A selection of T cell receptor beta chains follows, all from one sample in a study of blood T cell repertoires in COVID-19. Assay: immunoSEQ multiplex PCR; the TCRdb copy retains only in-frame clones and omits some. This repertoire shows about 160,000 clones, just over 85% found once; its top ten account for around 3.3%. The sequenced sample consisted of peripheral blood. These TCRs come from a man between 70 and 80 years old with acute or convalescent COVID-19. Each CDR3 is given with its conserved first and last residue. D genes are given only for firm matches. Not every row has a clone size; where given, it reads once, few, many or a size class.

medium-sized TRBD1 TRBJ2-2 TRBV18 CASRGQGNTGELFF TGTGCCAGCCGTGGACAGGGGAACACCGGGGAGCTGTTTTTT
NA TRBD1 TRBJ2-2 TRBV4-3 CASSQPGQGVPGELFF TGCGCCAGCAGCCAGCCGGGACAGGGAGTCCCCGGGGAGCTGTTTTTT
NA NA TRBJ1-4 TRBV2 CASSLRQMLNEKLFF TGTGCCAGCAGTCTCCGACAGATGCTCAATGAAAAACTGTTTTTT
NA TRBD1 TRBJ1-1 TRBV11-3 CASSSDRGTEAFF TGTGCCAGCAGCTCGGACAGGGGGACTGAAGCTTTCTTT
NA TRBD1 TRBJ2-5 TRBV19 CASSTGGGETQYF TGTGCCAGTTCGACAGGGGGCGGAGAGACCCAGTACTTC
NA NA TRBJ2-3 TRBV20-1 CSASIQLAVPTGTDTQYF TGCAGTGCTAGTATTCAGTTAGCGGTCCCCACGGGCACAGATACGCAGTATTTT
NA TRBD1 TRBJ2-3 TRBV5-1 CASSLGQGIDTQYF TGCGCCAGCAGCTTGGGACAGGGTATAGATACGCAGTATTTT
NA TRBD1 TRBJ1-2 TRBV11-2 CASSLAGGHYGYTF TGTGCCAGCAGCTTAGCAGGGGGACACTATGGCTACACCTTC
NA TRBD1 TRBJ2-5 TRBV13 CASSTPTGGETQYF TGTGCCAGCAGCACTCCGACAGGGGGAGAGACCCAGTACTTC
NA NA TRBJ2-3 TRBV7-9 CASSPPPDTQYF TGTGCCAGCAGCCCTCCTCCAGATACGCAGTATTTT
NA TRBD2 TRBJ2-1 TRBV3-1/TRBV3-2 CASSLAGGSYNEQFF TGTGCCAGCAGTCTAGCGGGAGGTAGTTACAATGAGCAGTTCTTC
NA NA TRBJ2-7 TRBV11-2 CASSFSGQIYEQYF TGTGCCAGCAGCTTTAGCGGCCAAATCTACGAGCAGTACTTC
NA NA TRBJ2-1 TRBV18 CASSGTAQRSSYNEQFF TGTGCCAGCTCCGGGACTGCCCAAAGGAGCTCCTACAATGAGCAGTTCTTC
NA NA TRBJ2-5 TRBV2 CASSQDSQETQYF TGTGCCAGCAGCCAGGACAGCCAAGAGACCCAGTACTTC
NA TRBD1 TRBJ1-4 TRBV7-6 CASTPTGGSFATNEKLFF TGTGCCAGCACCCCGACAGGGGGGTCATTTGCAACTAATGAAAAACTGTTTTTT
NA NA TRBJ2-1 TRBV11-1 CASSSDKREVDEQFF TGTGCCAGCAGCTCGGACAAGCGAGAGGTCGATGAGCAGTTCTTC
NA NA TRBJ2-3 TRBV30 CAWTTGHGTQYF TGTGCCTGGACGACAGGCCACGGTACGCAGTATTTT
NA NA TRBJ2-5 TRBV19 CASSIQGVETQYF TGTGCCAGTAGTATACAAGGAGTTGAGACCCAGTACTTC
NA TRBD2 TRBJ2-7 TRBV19 CASSTTPGLAGTYEQYF TGTGCCAGTAGTACAACCCCGGGACTAGCGGGGACCTACGAGCAGTACTTC
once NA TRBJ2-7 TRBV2 CASSLQDLFMGEQYF TGTGCCAGCAGCCTCCAGGACTTATTTATGGGGGAGCAGTACTTC
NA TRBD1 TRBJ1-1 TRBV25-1 CASRVQGEFTEAFF TGTGCCAGCCGGGTTCAGGGGGAGTTCACTGAAGCTTTCTTT
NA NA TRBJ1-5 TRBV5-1 CASSSAEGGSEQPQHF TGCGCCAGCAGCTCGGCCGAGGGAGGGTCTGAGCAGCCCCAGCATTTT
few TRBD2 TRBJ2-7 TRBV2 CASSDTSVYEQYF TGTGCCAGCAGTGATACTAGCGTGTACGAGCAGTACTTC
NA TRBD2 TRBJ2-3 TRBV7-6 CASSPTSGATDTQYF TGTGCCAGCAGCCCGACTAGCGGAGCCACAGATACGCAGTATTTT
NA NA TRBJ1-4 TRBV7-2 CASSPYAGAGEKLFF TGTGCCAGCAGCCCTTACGCGGGGGCCGGGGAAAAACTGTTTTTT
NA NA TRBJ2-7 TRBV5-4 CASSLGGLGGSYEQYF TGTGCCAGCAGCTTGGGTGGGTTGGGGGGCTCCTACGAGCAGTACTTC
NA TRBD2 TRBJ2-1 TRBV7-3 CASSWTSGRLDEQFF TGTGCCAGCAGCTGGACTAGCGGGAGGTTGGATGAGCAGTTCTTC
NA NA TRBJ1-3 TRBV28 CASAGRGSSGNTIYF TGTGCCAGCGCTGGGCGGGGGAGCTCTGGAAACACCATATATTTT
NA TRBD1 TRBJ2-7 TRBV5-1 CASSPGQGRSREQYF TGCGCCAGCAGCCCGGGACAGGGTCGGTCGCGGGAGCAGTACTTC
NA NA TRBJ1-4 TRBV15 CATSLRADNEKLFF TGTGCCACCAGTTTGAGGGCTGATAATGAAAAACTGTTTTTT
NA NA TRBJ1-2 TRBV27 CASSFSGGDGYTF TGTGCCAGCAGTTTTTCTGGGGGCGATGGCTACACCTTC
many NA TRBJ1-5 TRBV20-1 CSASRQVGVQPQHF TGCAGTGCTAGTCGGCAGGTAGGGGTACAGCCCCAGCATTTT
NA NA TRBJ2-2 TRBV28 CASSLSSDNTGELFF TGTGCCAGCAGTTTAAGTAGCGACAACACCGGGGAGCTGTTTTTT
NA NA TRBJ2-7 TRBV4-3 CASSQFGGSYEQYF TGCGCCAGCAGCCAATTCGGAGGCTCCTACGAGCAGTACTTC
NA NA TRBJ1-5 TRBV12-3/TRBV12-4 CASSPDIRPQHF TGTGCCAGCAGCCCCGACATACGGCCCCAGCATTTT
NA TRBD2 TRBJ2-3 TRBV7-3 CASSLKTSGRATDTQYF TGTGCCAGCAGCTTAAAAACTAGCGGGAGGGCCACGGATACGCAGTATTTT
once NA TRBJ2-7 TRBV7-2 CASSLREGGGYEQYF TGTGCCAGCAGCTTACGTGAGGGAGGGGGCTACGAGCAGTACTTC